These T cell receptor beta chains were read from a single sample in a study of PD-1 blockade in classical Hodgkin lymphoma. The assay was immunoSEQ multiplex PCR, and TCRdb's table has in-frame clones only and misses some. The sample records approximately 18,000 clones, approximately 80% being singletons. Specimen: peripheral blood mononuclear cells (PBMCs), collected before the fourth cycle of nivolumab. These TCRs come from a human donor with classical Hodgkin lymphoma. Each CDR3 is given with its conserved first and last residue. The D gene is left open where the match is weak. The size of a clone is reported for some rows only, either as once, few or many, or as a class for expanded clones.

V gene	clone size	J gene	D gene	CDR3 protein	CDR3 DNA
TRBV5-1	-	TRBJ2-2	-	CASSLPGTANTGELFF	TGCGCCAGCAGCTTGCCCGGGACTGCGAACACCGGGGAGCTGTTTTTT
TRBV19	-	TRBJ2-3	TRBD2	CASSIGGSGRNTQYF	TGTGCCAGTAGTATAGGTGGTAGCGGGAGGAATACGCAGTATTTT
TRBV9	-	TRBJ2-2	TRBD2	CASSVAGGTTGELFF	TGTGCCAGCAGCGTAGCGGGGGGGACCACCGGGGAGCTGTTTTTT
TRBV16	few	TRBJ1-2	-	CASSQSGGLNYGYTF	TGTGCCAGCAGCCAATCCGGGGGCCTTAACTATGGCTACACCTTC
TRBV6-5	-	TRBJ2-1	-	CASRMSYSYNEQFF	TGTGCCAGCAGGATGTCATACTCCTACAATGAGCAGTTCTTC
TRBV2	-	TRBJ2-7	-	CASSGGLSSYEQYF	TGTGCCAGCAGTGGGGGCCTGAGCTCCTACGAGCAGTACTTC
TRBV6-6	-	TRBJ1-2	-	CASSLTRESYGYTF	TGTGCCAGCAGTTTAACACGGGAGAGCTATGGCTACACCTTC
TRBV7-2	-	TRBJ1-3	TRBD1	CASSDDREATGNTIYF	TGTGCCAGCAGTGATGACAGGGAGGCTACTGGAAACACCATATATTTT
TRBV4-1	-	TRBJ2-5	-	CASSQGTEKTQYF	TGCGCCAGCAGCCAAGGGACAGAGAAGACCCAGTACTTC
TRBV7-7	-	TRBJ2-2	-	CASSDPGPAELFF	TGTGCCAGCAGCGACCCGGGCCCCGCGGAGCTGTTTTTT